Below, 14 T cell receptor beta chains from the same sample are listed, as sequenced in a study of blood T cell repertoires in COVID-19. Some clones are missing from TCRdb's copy, which holds only in-frame ones; the method was immunoSEQ multiplex PCR. The table shows 500,000 to 600,000 clones, with roughly nine tenths occurring only once. Sequencing was carried out using peripheral blood. The source of these receptors is a woman aged 50 to 65 with COVID-19, enrolled during active disease.

The CDR3 loop reads CASRGTGELFF. CDR3 nucleotide sequence: TGTGCCAGCAGGGGCACAGGAGAACTGTTTTTT. V is TRBV12-3 or TRBV12-4 and J is TRBJ1-4; perhaps TRBD1 as D (5 bases). The length of the CDR3 is 11 residues. V was cut by 6 bases and J by 12 bases, with 11 bases left in between.

This clone occurred once. This sequence joins TRBV7-2 and TRBJ2-7; tentative D call: TRBD2 (7 bases). This CDR3 comprises 16 residues. The V end was cut by 2 bases, the J end by 0 bases, with 14 bases between. Germline CDR1 is SGHTA and CDR2 is FQGNSA. CDR3 loop: CASSLFGGPSSYEQYF. CDR3 DNA: TGTGCCAGCAGCTTATTCGGGGGGCCGAGCTCCTACGAGCAGTACTTC.

The genes are TRBV30 and TRBJ2-7; tentative D call: TRBD2 (6 bases). Between the trimmed V and J ends, which lost 0 bases and 3 bases, there was a span of 9 bases. Germline values: CDR1 GTSNPN, CDR2 SVGIG (reference sequence). CDR3 length equals 13 residues. This CDR3 is CAWSVGRGYEQYF. The CDR3 DNA sequence: TGTGCCTGGAGTGTAGGGCGGGGCTACGAGCAGTACTTC.

This sequence joins TRBV2 and TRBJ2-3; TRBD1 is a possible D gene (6 bases). The CDR3 is made up of 14 amino acids. Trimming removed 6 bases at V and 5 bases at J, with 15 bases between. The germline V gene has CDR1 SNHLY and CDR2 FYNNEI. The CDR3 sequence: CASRQGLREDTQYF. The CDR3 DNA reads TGTGCCAGCAGACAGGGTCTGAGGGAAGATACGCAGTATTTT.

V is TRBV24-1 and J is TRBJ2-2, with D unresolved. CDR1 is KGHDR and CDR2 is SFDVKD in the germline V gene. This CDR3 spans 14 amino acids. V was cut by 0 bases and J by 6 bases, with 7 bases left in between. The CDR3 is CATSDLDWPGELFF. In DNA form, the CDR3 reads TGTGCCACCAGTGATTTGGATTGGCCCGGGGAGCTGTTTTTT.

The rearrangement uses TRBV28 and TRBJ2-5; 12 bases fit TRBD1. There are 16 residues in the CDR3. Germline V gene sequence: CDR1 MDHEN, CDR2 SYDVKM. After removal of 7 bases from V and 5 bases from J, the junction contained 11 bases not matched to a gene. CDR3 coding DNA: TGTGCCAGCAACGTCCCCCGGGACAGGGGGCGGGAGACCCAGTACTTC. It translates to CASNVPRDRGRETQYF.

J is TRBJ1-2 and V is TRBV2, with TRBD1 matching 7 bases. The length of the CDR3 is 14 residues. Unmatched junction bases numbered 8, after V lost 5 bases and J lost 5 bases. Germline V gene lookup returns CDR1 SNHLY and CDR2 FYNNEI. CDR3 DNA sequence: TGTGCCAGCAGTCCTGACAGGGAAGCATATGGCTACACCTTC. It specifies CASSPDREAYGYTF.

The rearrangement links TRBV10-2 to TRBJ2-1; 8 bases are a match to TRBD1. The junction had 8 bases not matched to a gene; V was cut back by 4 bases and J by 9 bases. This CDR3 spans 14 amino acids. Germline assignment: CDR1 WSHSY and CDR2 SAAADI. CDR3 sequence (DNA): TGCGCCAGCAGTGTCACAGGGGGGAAAGGTGAGCAGTTCTTC. This encodes CASSVTGGKGEQFF.

The chain joins TRBV5-8 to TRBJ2-3, with 8 bases matching TRBD1. V was pared by 4 bases and J by 2 bases, with 3 bases of the junction left unmatched. Germline V CDR1 and CDR2: SGHTS, YDEGEE. The CDR3 contains 14 residues. CDR3 sequence reads: CASSRGQVTDTQYF. The CDR3 DNA follows: TGTGCCAGCAGCAGGGGACAGGTCACAGATACGCAGTATTTT.

The chain employs TRBV5-1 and TRBJ2-1; the match to TRBD2 covers 9 bases. The V and J ends lost 1 base and 0 bases, in that order; junction bases with no gene match: 8. Germline CDR1 is SGHRS and CDR2 is YFSETQ. The CDR3 has 18 amino acids. CDR3 amino acids: CASSLSSGGPSSYNEQFF. The CDR3 DNA reads TGCGCCAGCAGCTTGAGTAGCGGGGGCCCTAGCTCCTACAATGAGCAGTTCTTC.

In this sample, this clone turned up once. The junction does not match germline at one end; this may be a read error. The chain carries TRBV30 and TRBJ1-2; a possible D gene is TRBD1 (6 bases). In germline, CDR1 is GTSNPN, CDR2 SVGIG (reference sequence). The CDR3 loop spans 12 amino acids. Here the CDR3 DNA reads TGTGCCTGGGCGGGGGACACTCGGTTTACCTATTTC. As protein: CAWAGDTRFTYF.

This chain connects TRBV5-6 to TRBJ1-4, with D uncertain. The CDR3 runs to 14 residues. From germline, CDR1 is SGHDT and CDR2 YYEEEE. V was shortened by 0 bases and J by 6 bases, with 9 bases between the two germline ends. The CDR3 DNA reads TGTGCCAGCAGCTTGGGGGCCATAGATGAAAAACTGTTTTTT. The encoded protein is CASSLGAIDEKLFF.

This sequence joins TRBV5-8 and TRBJ2-5; 16 nucleotides agree with TRBD2. CDR3 size: 17 residues. Germline V CDR1 and CDR2: SGHTS, YDEGEE. Trimming removed 4 bases from V and 1 base from J; junction bases left unmatched: 4. For the CDR3, the DNA is TGTGCCAGCAGCACTGGGACTAGCGGGGGGGCCCAAGAGACCCAGTACTTC. This translates into CASSTGTSGGAQETQYF.

The V and J genes are TRBV5-6 and TRBJ1-5, with D unclear. The CDR3 is made up of 15 amino acids. Per the germline V gene, CDR1 is SGHDT and CDR2 is YYEEEE. The V end was cut by 2 bases, the J end by 4 bases, with 13 bases between. CDR3 sequence: CASSFIGARNQPQHF. CDR3 sequence (DNA): TGTGCCAGCAGCTTCATCGGCGCCAGGAATCAGCCCCAGCATTTT.